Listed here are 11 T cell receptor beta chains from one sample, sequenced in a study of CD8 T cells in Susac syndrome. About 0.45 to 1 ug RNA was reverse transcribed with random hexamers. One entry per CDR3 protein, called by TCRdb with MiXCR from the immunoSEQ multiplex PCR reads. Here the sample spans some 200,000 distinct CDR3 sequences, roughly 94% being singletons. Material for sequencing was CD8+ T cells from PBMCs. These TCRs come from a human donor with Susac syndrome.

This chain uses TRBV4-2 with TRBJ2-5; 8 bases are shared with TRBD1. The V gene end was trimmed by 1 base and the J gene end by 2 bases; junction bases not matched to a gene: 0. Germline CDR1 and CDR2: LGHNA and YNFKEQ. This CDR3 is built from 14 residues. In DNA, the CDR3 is TGTGCCAGCAGCCAAGGGACAGGGCAAGAGACCCAGTACTTC. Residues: CASSQGTGQETQYF.

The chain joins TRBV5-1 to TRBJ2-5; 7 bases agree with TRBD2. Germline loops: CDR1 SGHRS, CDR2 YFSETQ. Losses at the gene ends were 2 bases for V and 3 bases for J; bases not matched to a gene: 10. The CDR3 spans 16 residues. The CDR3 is CASSFSFGRMEETQYF. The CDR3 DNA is TGCGCCAGCAGCTTCTCTTTCGGGAGGATGGAAGAGACCCAGTACTTC. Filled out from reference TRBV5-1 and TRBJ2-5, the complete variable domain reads KAGVTQTPRYLIKTRGQQVTLSCSPISGHRSVSWYQQTPGQGLQFLFEYFSETQRNKGNFPGRFSGRQFSNSRSEMNVSTLELGDSALYLCASSFSFGRMEETQYFGPGTRLLVL.

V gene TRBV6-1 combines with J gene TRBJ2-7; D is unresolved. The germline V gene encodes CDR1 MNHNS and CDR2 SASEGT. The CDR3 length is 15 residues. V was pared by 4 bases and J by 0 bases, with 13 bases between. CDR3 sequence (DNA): TGTGCCAGCAGTGTTTCTAGGTTGAGCTCCTACGAGCAGTACTTC. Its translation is CASSVSRLSSYEQYF.

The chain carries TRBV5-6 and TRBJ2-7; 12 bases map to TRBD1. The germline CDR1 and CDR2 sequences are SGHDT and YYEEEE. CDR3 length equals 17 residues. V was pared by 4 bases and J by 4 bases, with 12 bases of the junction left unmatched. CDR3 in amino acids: CASSGGTGGQEDYEQYF. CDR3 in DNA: TGTGCCAGCAGCGGAGGGACAGGGGGCCAAGAAGATTACGAGCAGTACTTC. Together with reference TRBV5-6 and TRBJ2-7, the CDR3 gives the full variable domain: DAGVTQSPTHLIKTRGQQVTLRCSPKSGHDTVSWYQQALGQGPQFIFQYYEEEERQRGNFPDRFSGHQFPNYSSELNVNALLLGDSALYLCASSGGTGGQEDYEQYFGPGTRLTVT.

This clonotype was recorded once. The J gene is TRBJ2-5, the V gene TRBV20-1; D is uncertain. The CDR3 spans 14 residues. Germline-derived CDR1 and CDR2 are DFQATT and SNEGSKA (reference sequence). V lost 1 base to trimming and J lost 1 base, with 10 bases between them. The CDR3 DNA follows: TGCAGTGCTAGAGTATCGTTCTTCCAAGAGACCCAGTACTTC. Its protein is CSARVSFFQETQYF.

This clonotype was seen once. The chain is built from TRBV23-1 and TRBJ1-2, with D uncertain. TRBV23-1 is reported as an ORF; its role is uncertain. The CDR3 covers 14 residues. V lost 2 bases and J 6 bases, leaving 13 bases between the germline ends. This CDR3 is CASSQGRRIDGYTF. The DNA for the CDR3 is TGCGCCAGCAGTCAAGGACGGAGAATTGATGGCTACACCTTC.

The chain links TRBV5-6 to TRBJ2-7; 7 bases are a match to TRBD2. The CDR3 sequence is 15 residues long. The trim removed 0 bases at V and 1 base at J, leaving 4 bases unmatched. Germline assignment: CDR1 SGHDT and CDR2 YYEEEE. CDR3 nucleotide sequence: TGTGCCAGCAGCTTGGGGAGCGGGACGTCCTACGAGCAGTACTTC. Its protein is CASSLGSGTSYEQYF.

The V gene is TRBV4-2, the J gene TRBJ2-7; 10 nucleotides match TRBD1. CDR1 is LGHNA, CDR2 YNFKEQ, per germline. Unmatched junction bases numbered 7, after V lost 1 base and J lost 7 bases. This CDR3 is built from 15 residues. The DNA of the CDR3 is TGTGCCAGCAGCCAAGTAGGGACAGGGGTGGATGAGCAGTACTTC. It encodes CASSQVGTGVDEQYF.

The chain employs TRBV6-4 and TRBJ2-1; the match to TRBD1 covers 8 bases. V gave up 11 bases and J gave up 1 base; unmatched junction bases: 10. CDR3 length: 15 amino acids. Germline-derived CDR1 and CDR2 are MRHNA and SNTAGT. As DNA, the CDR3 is TGTGCCTCCGCGCGCCGGGACAGGTCCTACAATGAGCAGTTCTTC. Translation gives CASARRDRSYNEQFF.

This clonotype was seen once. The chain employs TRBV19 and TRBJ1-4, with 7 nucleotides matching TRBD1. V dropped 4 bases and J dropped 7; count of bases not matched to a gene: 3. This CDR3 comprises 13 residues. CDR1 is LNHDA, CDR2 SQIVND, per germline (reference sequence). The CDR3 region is CASSTGQREKLFF. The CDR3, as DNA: TGTGCCAGTAGTACGGGACAGCGTGAAAAACTGTTTTTT.

CDR3 DNA sequence: TGCGCCAGCAGCCAAGACGCTGGGGGCTGGTACGAGCAGTACTTC. It translates to CASSQDAGGWYEQYF. V and J are TRBV4-1 and TRBJ2-7; maybe TRBD1 (6 bases). CDR1 MGHRA and CDR2 YSYEKL come from the germline V gene. Trimming left V 0 bases short and J 4 bases short, with 13 bases between. This CDR3 contains 15 residues.